The TCR beta chain described here comes from a study of OX40 agonist ivuxolimab in advanced cancers. Background on the whole study: Ivuxolimab, which targeted the costimulatory receptor OX40 (CD134), was an agonistic, fully human IgG2 monoclonal antibody. Partial responses occurred in three dose-escalation patients: two with cutaneous melanoma and one with hepatocellular carcinoma. A male proportion of roughly 85% and a mean age of approximately 60 years, ranging from roughly 23 to 85, were recorded for the dose-escalation cohort. Intravenous ivuxolimab was administered to patients every 2 weeks at six dose levels: 0.01, 0.1, 0.3, 1.5, 3 and 10 mg/kg. Among the roughly 50 dose-escalation patients, about 20 had hepatocellular carcinoma, roughly 15 melanoma, 9 renal cell carcinoma and 9 head and neck cancer. Patients were allowed to have had prior anti-PD-1, anti-PD-L1 or anti-CTLA-4 therapy, and 40% to 45% of the dose-escalation patients had been treated with checkpoint inhibitors. The paper covers the monotherapy dose-escalation part of the phase I ivuxolimab trial, which included N ≈ 52 patients. Peripheral TCRbeta sequencing aimed to test whether ivuxolimab altered TCR sequence diversity and caused clonal T-cell expansion.

Genomic DNA was extracted from sorted cells for sequencing of the TCRbeta CDR3 region. The immunoSEQ Assay was used for sequencing of TCRbeta CDR3 regions. The source is immuneACCESS, and TCRdb retained only in-frame sequences with V and J called. Part of the clones is not carried over; for the studies checked, unresolved V genes explain less than half of this, and the remainder is unexplained. Here the sample has about 61,000 clones; 82% occur a single time. Roughly 0.53% of the sample rests with the top ten. Overall study outcomes, separate from this receptor: After ivuxolimab, expanded clones were on average more numerous among CD8+ T cells than among CD4+ T cells. Low levels of normalized T-cell clonal expansion were also seen in some patients who did not respond. The antigen specificity of the clonally expanded peripheral T cells was not determined. At doses of 0.1 to 3.0 mg/kg, clonal expansion of both CD4+ and CD8+ T cells in blood was seen between baseline and week 6. In the 0.1-3.0 mg/kg groups, partial responders were among the patients with the lowest normalized peripheral clonal expansion, particularly in CD8+ T cells.

The sample holds a few counts of this clone. Its antigen is unknown. Per-base quality was not reported, and no clone a single base away is much larger than it. Patients with a history of autoimmune disease or receiving systemic immunosuppression were excluded from the trial. Peripheral blood for TCR sequencing was collected from all dose cohorts at baseline, on cycle 4 day 1, and on cycle 7 day 1. Samples were obtained from an open-label, multicenter, first-in-human phase I dose-escalation trial of ivuxolimab. Adults with locally advanced or metastatic head and neck squamous cell, hepatocellular, melanoma or renal cell carcinoma were enrolled in the trial. Before TCR sequencing, CD4+ T cells and CD8+ T cells were sorted from peripheral blood as separate populations. Reading from cysteine to phenylalanine, the CDR3 counts 14 amino acids. Just CDR3 DNA is preserved here, 42 bases in frame from base 1. The trim is 7 bases for V and 4 bases for J, with a gap of 14 bases between the germline ends. CDR1 LNHDA and CDR2 SQIVND are derived from the germline V gene (reference sequence).

This material consisted of CD4+ or CD8+ T cells sorted from blood, taken in a trial of the OX40 agonist ivuxolimab. Recombination connected TRBV19 to TRBJ1-5, with a weak D call of TRBD1 (6 bases match). The receptor was derived from an adult with an advanced solid tumor such as melanoma, head and neck, liver or kidney cancer. CDR3 protein: CASTIGGPNQPQHF. The sequenced DNA is TGTGCCAGTACCATCGGGGGGCCTAATCAGCCCCAGCATTTT.